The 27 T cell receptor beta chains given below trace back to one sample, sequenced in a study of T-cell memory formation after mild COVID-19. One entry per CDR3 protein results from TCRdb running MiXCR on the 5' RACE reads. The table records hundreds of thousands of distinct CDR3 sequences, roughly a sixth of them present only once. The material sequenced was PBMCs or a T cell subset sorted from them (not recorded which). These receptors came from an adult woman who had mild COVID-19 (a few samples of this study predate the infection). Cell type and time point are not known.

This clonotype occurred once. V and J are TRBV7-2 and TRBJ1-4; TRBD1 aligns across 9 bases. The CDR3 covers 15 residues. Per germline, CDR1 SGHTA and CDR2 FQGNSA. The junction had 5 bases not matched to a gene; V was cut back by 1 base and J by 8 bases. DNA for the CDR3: TGTGCCAGCAGCTTAGGGGGGGACAGGGTCGAAAAACTGTTTTTT. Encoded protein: CASSLGGDRVEKLFF.

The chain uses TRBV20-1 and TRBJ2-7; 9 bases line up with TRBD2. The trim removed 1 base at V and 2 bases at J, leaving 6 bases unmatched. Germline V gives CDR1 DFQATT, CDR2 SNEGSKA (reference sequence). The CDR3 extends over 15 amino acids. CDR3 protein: CSARGHAGGPYEQYF. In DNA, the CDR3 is TGCAGTGCTAGAGGCCACGCGGGAGGGCCCTACGAGCAGTACTTC.

The CDR3 DNA reads TGTGCCATCAGTGAGTCCAGCGGTAATTCACCCCTCCACTTT. Its translation is CAISESSGNSPLHF. This chain uses TRBV10-3 with TRBJ1-6; D is undetermined. Germline V gene sequence: CDR1 ENHRY, CDR2 SYGVKD. Trimming cost V 0 bases and J 6 bases, with 6 bases left between them. The CDR3 is 14 residues long.

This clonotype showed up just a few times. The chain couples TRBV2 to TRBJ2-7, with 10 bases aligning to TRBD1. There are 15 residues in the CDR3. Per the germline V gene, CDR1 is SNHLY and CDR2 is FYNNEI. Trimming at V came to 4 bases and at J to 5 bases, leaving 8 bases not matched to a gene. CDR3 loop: CASSGGQGLSHEQYF. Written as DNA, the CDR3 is TGTGCCAGCAGTGGGGGACAGGGGTTGTCCCACGAGCAGTACTTC.

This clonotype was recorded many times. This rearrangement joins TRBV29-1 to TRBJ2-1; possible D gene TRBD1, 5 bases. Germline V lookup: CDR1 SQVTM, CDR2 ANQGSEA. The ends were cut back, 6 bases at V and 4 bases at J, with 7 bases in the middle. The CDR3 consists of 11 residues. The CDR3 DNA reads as TGCAGCGTAACAGGTTACAATGAGCAGTTCTTC. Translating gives CSVTGYNEQFF.

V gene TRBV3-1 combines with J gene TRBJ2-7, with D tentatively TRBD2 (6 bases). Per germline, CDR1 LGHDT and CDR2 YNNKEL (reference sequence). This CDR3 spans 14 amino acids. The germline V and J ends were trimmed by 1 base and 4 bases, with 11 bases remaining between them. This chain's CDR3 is CASSQAGTPYEQYF. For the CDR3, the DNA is TGTGCCAGCAGCCAAGCTGGGACTCCTTACGAGCAGTACTTC.

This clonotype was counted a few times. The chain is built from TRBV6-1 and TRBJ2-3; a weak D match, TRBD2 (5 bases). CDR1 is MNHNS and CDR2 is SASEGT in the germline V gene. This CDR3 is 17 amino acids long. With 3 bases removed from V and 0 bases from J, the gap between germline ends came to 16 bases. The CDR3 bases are TGTGCCAGCAGTGATCGTCGGGGATACCTAAGCACAGATACGCAGTATTTT. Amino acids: CASSDRRGYLSTDTQYF.

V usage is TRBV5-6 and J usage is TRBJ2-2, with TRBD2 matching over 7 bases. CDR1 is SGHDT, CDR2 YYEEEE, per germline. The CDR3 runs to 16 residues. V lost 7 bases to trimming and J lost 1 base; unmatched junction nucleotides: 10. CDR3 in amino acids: CASATGRRLNTGELFF. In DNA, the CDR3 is TGTGCCAGCGCCACCGGGAGGAGATTGAACACCGGGGAGCTGTTTTTT.

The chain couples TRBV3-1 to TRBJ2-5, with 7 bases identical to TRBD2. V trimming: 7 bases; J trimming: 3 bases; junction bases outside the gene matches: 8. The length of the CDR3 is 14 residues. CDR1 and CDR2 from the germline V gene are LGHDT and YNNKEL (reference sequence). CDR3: CASTEGLAEETQYF. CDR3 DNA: TGTGCCAGCACCGAAGGGCTAGCGGAAGAGACCCAGTACTTC.

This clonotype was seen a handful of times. The CDR3 sequence: CASSQEGRGRYEQYF. Written as DNA, the CDR3 is TGCGCCAGCAGCCAAGAGGGCAGGGGGCGGTACGAGCAGTACTTC. The chain couples TRBV4-1 to TRBJ2-7; 8 positions agree with TRBD1. Germline-derived CDR1 and CDR2 are MGHRA and YSYEKL. This CDR3 has 15 amino acids. V trimming: 0 bases; J trimming: 4 bases; junction bases outside the gene matches: 5.

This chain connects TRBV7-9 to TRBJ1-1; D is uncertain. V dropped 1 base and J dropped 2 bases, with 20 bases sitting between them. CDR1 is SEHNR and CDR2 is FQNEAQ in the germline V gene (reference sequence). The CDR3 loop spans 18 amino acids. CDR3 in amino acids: CASSLVMIGGDDNTEAFF. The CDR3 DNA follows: TGTGCCAGCAGCTTAGTCATGATCGGAGGAGACGACAACACTGAAGCTTTCTTT.

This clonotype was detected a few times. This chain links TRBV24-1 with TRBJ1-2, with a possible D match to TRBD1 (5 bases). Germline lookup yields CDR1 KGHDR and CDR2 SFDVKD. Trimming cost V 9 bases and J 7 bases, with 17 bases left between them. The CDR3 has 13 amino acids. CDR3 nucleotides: TGTGCCACCCATGATGGGGGAAGGATTGGCTACACCTTC. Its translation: CATHDGGRIGYTF.

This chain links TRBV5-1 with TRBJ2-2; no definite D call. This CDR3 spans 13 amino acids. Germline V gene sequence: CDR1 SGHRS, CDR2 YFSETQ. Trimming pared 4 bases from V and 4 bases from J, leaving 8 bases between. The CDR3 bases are TGCGCCAGCAGCCAGGTAGTCACCGGGGAGCTGTTTTTT. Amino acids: CASSQVVTGELFF.

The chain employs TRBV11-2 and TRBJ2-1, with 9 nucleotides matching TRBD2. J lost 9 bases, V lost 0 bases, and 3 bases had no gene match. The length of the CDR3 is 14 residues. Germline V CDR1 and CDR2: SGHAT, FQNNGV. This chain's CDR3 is CASSLDAGGREQFF. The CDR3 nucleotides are TGTGCCAGCAGCTTAGATGCGGGGGGGCGTGAGCAGTTCTTC.

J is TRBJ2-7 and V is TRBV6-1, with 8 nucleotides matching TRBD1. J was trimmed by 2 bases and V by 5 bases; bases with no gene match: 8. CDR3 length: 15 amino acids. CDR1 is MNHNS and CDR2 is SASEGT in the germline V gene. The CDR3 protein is CASSKSGTGTYEQYF. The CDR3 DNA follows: TGTGCCAGCAGTAAATCCGGGACAGGAACCTACGAGCAGTACTTC.

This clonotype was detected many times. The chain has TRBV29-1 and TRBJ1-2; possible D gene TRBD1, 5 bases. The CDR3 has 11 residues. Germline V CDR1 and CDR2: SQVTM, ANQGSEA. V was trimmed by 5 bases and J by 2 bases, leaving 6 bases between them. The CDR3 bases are TGCAGCGTTCAGGGAAACTATGGCTACACCTTC. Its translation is CSVQGNYGYTF.

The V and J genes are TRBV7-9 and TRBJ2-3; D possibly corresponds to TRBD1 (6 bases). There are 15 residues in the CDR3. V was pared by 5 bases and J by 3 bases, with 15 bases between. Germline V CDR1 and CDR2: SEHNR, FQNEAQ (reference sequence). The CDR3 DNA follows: TGTGCCAGCAGCCCCCCCCGGGACACTACAGATACGCAGTATTTT. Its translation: CASSPPRDTTDTQYF.

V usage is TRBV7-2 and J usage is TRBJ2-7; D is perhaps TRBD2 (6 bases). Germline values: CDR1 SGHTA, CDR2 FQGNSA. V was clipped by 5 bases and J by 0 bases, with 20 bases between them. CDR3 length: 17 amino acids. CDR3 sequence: CASSEGPAGLSSYEQYF. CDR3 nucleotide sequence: TGTGCCAGCAGCGAGGGCCCAGCGGGCCTATCCTCCTACGAGCAGTACTTC.

The CDR3 here is CASSAPGQGLYGYTF. CDR3 nucleotides: TGTGCCAGCAGCGCACCGGGACAGGGACTCTATGGCTACACCTTC. The V call is TRBV21-1, the J call TRBJ1-2; whether TRBD1, the table's D call, matches the DNA was not checked. TRBV21-1 is a recognized pseudogene. The CDR3 loop spans 15 amino acids.

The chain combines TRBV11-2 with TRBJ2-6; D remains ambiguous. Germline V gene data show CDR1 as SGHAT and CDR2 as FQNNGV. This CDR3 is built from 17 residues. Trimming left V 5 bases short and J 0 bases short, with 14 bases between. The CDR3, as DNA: TGTGCCAGCAGCCCCCGACTGATCAGCTCTGGGGCCAACGTCCTGACTTTC. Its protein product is CASSPRLISSGANVLTF.

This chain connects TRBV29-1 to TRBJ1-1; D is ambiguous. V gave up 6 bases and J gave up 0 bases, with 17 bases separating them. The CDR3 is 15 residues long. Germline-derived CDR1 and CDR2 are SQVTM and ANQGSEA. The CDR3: CSVRPTLRMNTEAFF. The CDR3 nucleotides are TGCAGCGTCCGACCAACTCTGAGAATGAACACTGAAGCTTTCTTT.

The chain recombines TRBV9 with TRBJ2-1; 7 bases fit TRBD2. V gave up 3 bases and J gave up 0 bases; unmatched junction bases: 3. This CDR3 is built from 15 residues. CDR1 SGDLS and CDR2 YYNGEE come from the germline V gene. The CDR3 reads CASSGGGSSYNEQFF. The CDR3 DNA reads TGTGCCAGCAGCGGGGGGGGAAGCTCCTACAATGAGCAGTTCTTC.

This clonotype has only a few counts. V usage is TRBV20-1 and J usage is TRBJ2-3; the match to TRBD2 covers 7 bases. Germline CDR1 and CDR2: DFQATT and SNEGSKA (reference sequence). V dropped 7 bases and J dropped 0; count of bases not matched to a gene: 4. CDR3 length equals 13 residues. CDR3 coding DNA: TGCAGTGGCGGGAGAGCTAGCACAGATACGCAGTATTTT. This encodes CSGGRASTDTQYF.

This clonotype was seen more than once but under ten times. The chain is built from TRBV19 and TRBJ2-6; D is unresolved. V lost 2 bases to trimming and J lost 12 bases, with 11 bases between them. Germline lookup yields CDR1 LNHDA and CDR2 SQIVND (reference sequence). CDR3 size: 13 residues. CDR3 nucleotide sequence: TGTGCCAGTAGTATACCCGCTCCCAGCGTCCTGACTTTC. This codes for CASSIPAPSVLTF. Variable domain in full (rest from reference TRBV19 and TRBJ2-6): DGGITQSPKYLFRKEGQNVTLSCEQNLNHDAMYWYRQDPGQGLRLIYYSQIVNDFQKGDIAEGYSVSREKKESFPLTVTSAQKNPTAFYLCASSIPAPSVLTFGAGSRLTVL.

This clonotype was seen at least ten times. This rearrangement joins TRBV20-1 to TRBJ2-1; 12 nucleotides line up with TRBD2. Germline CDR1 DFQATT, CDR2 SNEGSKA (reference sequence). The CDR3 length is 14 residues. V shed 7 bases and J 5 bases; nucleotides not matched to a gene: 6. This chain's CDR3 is CSVSSGGGDNEQFF. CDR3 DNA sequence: TGCAGTGTGTCTAGCGGGGGGGGAGACAATGAGCAGTTCTTC.

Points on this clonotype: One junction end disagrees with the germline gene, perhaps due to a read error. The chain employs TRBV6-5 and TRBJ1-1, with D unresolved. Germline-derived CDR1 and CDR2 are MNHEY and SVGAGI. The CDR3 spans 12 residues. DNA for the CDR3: TGTGCCAGCAGCGGACGGAACACTGGAGCTTTCTTT. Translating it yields CASSGRNTGAFF.

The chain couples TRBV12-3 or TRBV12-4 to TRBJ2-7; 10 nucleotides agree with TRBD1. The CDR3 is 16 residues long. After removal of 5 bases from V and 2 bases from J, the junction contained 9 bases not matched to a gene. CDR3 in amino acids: CASSPRGTGVPYEQYF. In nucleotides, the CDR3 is TGTGCCAGCAGTCCCCGCGGGACAGGGGTACCCTACGAGCAGTACTTC.